This T cell receptor (beta chain) derives from a study of T-cell reconstitution after alpha-beta-depleted transplantation in children. The TCRbeta library incorporated unique molecular identifiers. TCRdb fed the PCR reads into MiXCR, producing one record per CDR3 protein. The sample has 90,000 to 150,000 distinct CDR3 sequences; 20% to 25% are singletons. Source: PBMCs, mostly from graft donor cells, taken 180 days after TCRalphabeta/CD19-depleted stem cell transplant. This receptor was taken from a male patient under 10 years old who had a stem cell transplant for chronic granulomatous disease, so the T cells may come from the graft donor.

The CDR3 protein is CATSRLGLSSTDTQYF. The CDR3 coding sequence is TGTGCCACCAGCAGGTTGGGACTCTCTAGCACAGATACGCAGTATTTT. This chain links TRBV15 with TRBJ2-3; maybe TRBD2 (6 bases). Trimming took 3 bases from V and 0 from J, leaving 13 bases between them. The length of the CDR3 is 16 residues. Germline assignment: CDR1 LNHNV and CDR2 YYDKDF (reference sequence).